Reported below is one TCR beta chain. After removal of 6 bases from V and 10 bases from J, the junction contained 21 bases not matched to a gene. Germline-derived CDR1 and CDR2 are LNHDA and SQIVND (reference sequence). The CDR3 has 19 residues. These data originate in a study of blood T cell repertoires in COVID-19. Clones were sequenced by immunoSEQ multiplex PCR, and TCRdb holds only the in-frame ones, with some missing. The sample includes fewer than 200,000 clones, approximately 80% of them seen just once. V is TRBV19 and J is TRBJ1-6, with 10 positions matching TRBD1. The clonotype was recovered from a woman in her sixties or seventies with acute COVID-19. Sequenced: PBMCs or T cells enriched from blood (not recorded which). CDR3 bases: TGTGCCAGTAGCCCAAACTTCCCGGGGACAGGGGTCAAAACGTCACCCCTCCACTTT. Translation: CASSPNFPGTGVKTSPLHF.